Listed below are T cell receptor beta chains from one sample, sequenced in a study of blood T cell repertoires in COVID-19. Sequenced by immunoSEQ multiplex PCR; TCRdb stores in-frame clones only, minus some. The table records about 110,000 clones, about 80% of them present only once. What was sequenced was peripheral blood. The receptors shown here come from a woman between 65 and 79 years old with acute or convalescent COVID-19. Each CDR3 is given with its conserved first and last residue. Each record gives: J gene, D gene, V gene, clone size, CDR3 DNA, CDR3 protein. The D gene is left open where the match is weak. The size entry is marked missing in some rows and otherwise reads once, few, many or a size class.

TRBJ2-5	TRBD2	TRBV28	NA	TGTGCCAGCAGTTTGGTGGCTAGCGGGTTCCAAGAGACCCAGTACTTC	CASSLVASGFQETQYF
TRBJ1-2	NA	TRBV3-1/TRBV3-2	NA	TGTGCCAGCAGCCTTAAAGTCACGGGGGGCTACACCTTC	CASSLKVTGGYTF
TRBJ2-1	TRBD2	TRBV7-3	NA	TGTGCCAGCAGCCCGGGAGGCCACAATGAGCAGTTCTTC	CASSPGGHNEQFF
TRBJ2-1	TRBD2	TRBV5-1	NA	TGCGCCAGCAGCCCTAGCGGGACGAGTGACAATGAGCAGTTCTTC	CASSPSGTSDNEQFF
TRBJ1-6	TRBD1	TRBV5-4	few	TGTGCCAGCAGCTGGGACAGGGGGCAAGGTTCACCCCTCCACTTT	CASSWDRGQGSPLHF
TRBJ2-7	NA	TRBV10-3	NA	TGTGCCATCGGCTCGGGGAGTGGTGGCGAGCAGTACTTC	CAIGSGSGGEQYF
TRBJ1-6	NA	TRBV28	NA	TGTGCCAGCAGTTTGGGCGGGTTTGATCTTCGGGCCCTCCACTTT	CASSLGGFDLRALHF
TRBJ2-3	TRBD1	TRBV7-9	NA	TGTGCCAGCAGCTTAGGACAGGGCCCTAGCACAGATACGCAGTATTTT	CASSLGQGPSTDTQYF
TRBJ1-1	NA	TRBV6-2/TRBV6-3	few	TGTGCCAGCAGTTACTCGCCAGGGAGGAGAACTGAAGCTTTCTTT	CASSYSPGRRTEAFF
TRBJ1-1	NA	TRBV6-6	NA	TGTGCCAGCAGTTACTCGATGGCTCAGGGCACTGAAGCTTTCTTT	CASSYSMAQGTEAFF
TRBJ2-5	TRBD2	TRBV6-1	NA	TGTGCCAGCAGTGACGCTAGCGGGGCGGAGACCCAGTACTTC	CASSDASGAETQYF
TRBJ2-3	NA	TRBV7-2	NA	TGTGCCAGCAGCTCCTGGGAGTGGGATACGCAGTATTTT	CASSSWEWDTQYF
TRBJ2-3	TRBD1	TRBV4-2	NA	TGTGCCAGCAGCCGAGGACAGGGGCTCACAGATACGCAGTATTTT	CASSRGQGLTDTQYF
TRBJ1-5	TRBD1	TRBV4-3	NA	TGCGCCAGCAGCCACTCGACAGGGGGTAATCAGCCCCAGCATTTT	CASSHSTGGNQPQHF
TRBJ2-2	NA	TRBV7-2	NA	TGTGCCAGCAGACGTGAGTGGGAGCTGTTTTTT	CASRREWELFF
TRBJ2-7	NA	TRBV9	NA	TGTGCCAGCAGCGTAGTACCAGGCTACGAGCAGTACTTC	CASSVVPGYEQYF
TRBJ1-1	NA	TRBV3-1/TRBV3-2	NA	TGTGCCAGCAGCCAAGGGCACGGGGGGGTAAACACTGAAGCTTTCTTT	CASSQGHGGVNTEAFF
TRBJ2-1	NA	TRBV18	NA	TGTGCCAGCTCACCATGGAGGCCAAGCTCCTACAATGAGCAGTTCTTC	CASSPWRPSSYNEQFF
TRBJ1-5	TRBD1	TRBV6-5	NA	TGTGCCAGCAGTCCCAATACAGGGGGCAATCAGCCCCAGCATTTT	CASSPNTGGNQPQHF
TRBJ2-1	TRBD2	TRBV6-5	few	TGTGCCAGCACTAGGGGACTAGCGATGTATGAGCAGTTCTTC	CASTRGLAMYEQFF
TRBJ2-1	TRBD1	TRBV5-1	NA	TGCGCCAGCGCTATAAGACAGGGAATTTACAATGAGCAGTTCTTC	CASAIRQGIYNEQFF
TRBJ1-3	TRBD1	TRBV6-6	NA	TGTGCCAGCAGTCCAGGGGGCGCAACTGGAAACACCATATATTTT	CASSPGGATGNTIYF
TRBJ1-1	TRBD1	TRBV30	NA	TGTGCCTGGTCCCCGGGGACAGGGGTCCGAGCTTTCTTT	CAWSPGTGVRAFF
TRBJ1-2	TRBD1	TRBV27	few	TGTGCCAGCAGGATTGCCAGACAGGGGGCGGGCGGCTACACCTTC	CASRIARQGAGGYTF
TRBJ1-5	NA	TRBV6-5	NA	TGTGCCAGCAGTCACTCGGGCAGTTATAGCAATCAGCCCCAGCATTTT	CASSHSGSYSNQPQHF
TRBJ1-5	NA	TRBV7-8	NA	TGTGCCAGCAGCTTAGAACGGTCCTATAATCAGCCCCAGCATTTT	CASSLERSYNQPQHF
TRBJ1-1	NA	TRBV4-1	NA	TGCGCCAGCAGCCAGGCTCCTGAGAACACTGAAGCTTTCTTT	CASSQAPENTEAFF
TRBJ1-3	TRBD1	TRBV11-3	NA	TGTGCCAGCAGCACCGGACAGGGCAACACCATATATTTT	CASSTGQGNTIYF
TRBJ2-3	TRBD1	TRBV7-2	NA	TGTGCCAGCAGCTTCGGACAGGTTAGCACAGATACGCAGTATTTT	CASSFGQVSTDTQYF
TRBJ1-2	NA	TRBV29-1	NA	TGCAGCGTTGAGAGACAGAAGGGTGGCTACACCTTC	CSVERQKGGYTF